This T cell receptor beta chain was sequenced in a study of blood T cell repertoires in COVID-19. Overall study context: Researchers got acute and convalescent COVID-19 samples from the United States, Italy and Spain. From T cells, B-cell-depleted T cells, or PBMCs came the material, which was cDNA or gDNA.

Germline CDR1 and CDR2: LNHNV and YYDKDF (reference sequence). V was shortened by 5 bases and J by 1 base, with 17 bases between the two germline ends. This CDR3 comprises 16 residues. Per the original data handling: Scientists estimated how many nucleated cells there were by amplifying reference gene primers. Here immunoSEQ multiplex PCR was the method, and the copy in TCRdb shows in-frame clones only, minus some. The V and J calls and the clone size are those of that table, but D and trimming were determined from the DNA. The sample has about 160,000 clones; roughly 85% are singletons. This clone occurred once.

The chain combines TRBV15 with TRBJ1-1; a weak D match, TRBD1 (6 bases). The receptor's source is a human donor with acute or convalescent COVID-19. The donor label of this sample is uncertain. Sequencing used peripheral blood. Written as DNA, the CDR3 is TGTGCCACCAGCCCAGGGCGGAGACAGGCGAACACTGAAGCTTTCTTT. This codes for CATSPGRRQANTEAFF.